The 14 T cell receptor beta chains below were found in one sample sequenced in a study of T-cell memory formation after mild COVID-19. From the 5' RACE reads, TCRdb called clonotypes with MiXCR, one entry per CDR3 protein. The sample lists roughly 300,000 distinct CDR3 sequences; roughly 8% were seen once. Sequenced sample: PBMCs or a T cell subset sorted from them (not recorded which). Every receptor here comes from a man in his late teens or twenties who had mild COVID-19 (a few samples of this study predate the infection). Cell type and time point are not known.

The rearrangement uses TRBV11-3 and TRBJ2-3; TRBD2 agrees at 11 bases. Looked up from germline, CDR1 is SGHNT and CDR2 is YENEEA. V lost 0 bases, J lost 5 bases, and 1 base stayed unmatched. This CDR3 spans 15 amino acids. The CDR3 is CASSLEGTSGDTQYF. Written as DNA, the CDR3 is TGTGCCAGCAGCTTAGAAGGGACTAGCGGAGATACGCAGTATTTT.

This clonotype was detected a few times. The CDR3 coding sequence is TGTGCCACCAGCAAGAGCACTGAAGCTTTCTTT. It codes for CATSKSTEAFF. This chain joins TRBV15 and TRBJ1-1; D is undetermined. The length of the CDR3 is 11 residues. The germline V gene has CDR1 LNHNV and CDR2 YYDKDF (reference sequence). The V and J ends lost 4 bases and 4 bases respectively, with 4 bases between them.

This clonotype was counted a few times. The chain links TRBV29-1 to TRBJ1-1; possibly TRBD1 for D (5 bases). The CDR3 has 12 amino acids. Germline values: CDR1 SQVTM, CDR2 ANQGSEA. Trimming left V 8 bases short and J 7 bases short, with 17 bases between. The CDR3 loop is CSLKSSGGEAFF. Here the CDR3 DNA reads TGCAGCTTGAAGAGTTCCGGGGGTGAAGCTTTCTTT.

Only a few counts were recorded for this clonotype. The V and J genes are TRBV5-1 and TRBJ2-7; tentatively, D is TRBD2 (5 bases). V lost 2 bases and J lost 2, with 14 bases in between. This CDR3 comprises 15 residues. Germline CDR1 SGHRS, CDR2 YFSETQ. DNA of the CDR3: TGCGCCAGCAGCTTAGGTGTCTCGGGGACCTACGAGCAGTACTTC. Translation: CASSLGVSGTYEQYF.

This clonotype came up a few times. The rearrangement links TRBV29-1 to TRBJ1-6; the D gene is possibly TRBD1 (6 bases). This CDR3 has 13 residues. V was trimmed by 6 bases and J by 12 bases, leaving 18 bases between them. Germline V gene lookup returns CDR1 SQVTM and CDR2 ANQGSEA. For the CDR3, the DNA is TGCAGCGTCGCCAAGGGGGTAGGTAAACCCCTCCACTTT. Its translation: CSVAKGVGKPLHF.

This clonotype was seen many times. The junction shows a germline mismatch at one end, possibly a read error. V and J are TRBV18 and TRBJ2-4; 7 positions agree with TRBD2. Germline-derived CDR1 and CDR2 are KGHSH and LQKENI. CDR3 length: 14 residues. The CDR3 bases are TGCGCCAGCAGCCCCGGGGGGGCCAAAAACATTCAGTACTTC. Protein: CASSPGGAKNIQYF.

V usage is TRBV20-1 and J usage is TRBJ2-7; 8 bases are a match to TRBD1. The CDR3 runs to 14 residues. CDR1 is DFQATT and CDR2 is SNEGSKA in the germline V gene (reference sequence). Trimming removed 3 bases from V and 5 bases from J; junction bases left unmatched: 9. CDR3 sequence reads: CSARAQGARDEQYV. CDR3 DNA: TGCAGTGCTAGGGCTCAGGGGGCGCGGGACGAGCAGTACGTC.

This clonotype was counted at least ten times. The chain combines TRBV27 with TRBJ1-1; TRBD1 agrees at 10 bases. Germline CDR1 and CDR2: MNHEY and SMNVEV (reference sequence). This CDR3 spans 14 amino acids. V was clipped by 10 bases and J by 1 base; unmatched bases: 6. The CDR3 loop is CAIKRQGANTEAFF. Written as DNA, the CDR3 is TGTGCCATCAAACGACAGGGGGCGAACACTGAAGCTTTCTTT.

The table lists this clonotype with many counts. The chain carries TRBV5-1 and TRBJ2-3; D might be TRBD1 or TRBD2, each matching 5 bases. CDR1 and CDR2 (germline): SGHRS, YFSETQ. V lost 4 bases, J lost 4 bases, and 13 bases lay in between. This CDR3 region has 14 residues. CDR3 sequence: CASSPPRGSDTQYF. CDR3 coding DNA: TGCGCCAGCAGCCCCCCGAGGGGATCAGATACGCAGTATTTT.

This chain uses TRBV6-2 or TRBV6-3 with TRBJ1-6; D possibly corresponds to TRBD1 (5 bases). CDR1 is MNHEY, CDR2 SVGEGT, per germline. Trimming stripped 6 bases from V and 3 bases from J, with 9 bases between. This CDR3 spans 14 amino acids. DNA of the CDR3: TGTGCCAGCAGGGAGGACATCTATAATTCACCCCTCCACTTT. Its translation: CASREDIYNSPLHF.

This clonotype was seen many times. The J gene is TRBJ1-1, the V gene TRBV19; D call uncertain. Trimming removed 4 bases from V and 1 base from J, with 13 bases in between. The CDR3 sequence is 15 residues long. Per the germline V gene, CDR1 is LNHDA and CDR2 is SQIVND (reference sequence). CDR3 sequence: CASSKKQPANTEAFF. The CDR3 DNA reads TGTGCCAGTAGTAAAAAACAGCCCGCGAACACTGAAGCTTTCTTT.

This clonotype has ten or more counts. The junction and the germline gene differ at one end; a read error may be behind it. This chain uses TRBV12-3 or TRBV12-4 with TRBJ2-5, with 7 bases lining up with TRBD1. The length of the CDR3 is 13 residues. The CDR3 sequence: CASSLGGAETQYF. The CDR3 DNA follows: TGTGCTAGCAGCTTAGGGGGCGCGGAGACCCAGTACTTC.

This clonotype was counted only a few times. The chain is built from TRBV12-3 or TRBV12-4 and TRBJ1-2, with a possible D match to TRBD1 (5 bases). This CDR3 has 13 amino acids. V was pared by 3 bases and J by 8 bases, with 13 bases between. CDR3 protein: CASSFGQGNGYTF. The CDR3 nucleotides are TGTGCCAGCAGTTTTGGGCAGGGTAACGGCTACACCTTC.

This clonotype was seen only a few times. J is TRBJ1-2 and V is TRBV20-1; D may be TRBD1 (5 bases). V gave up 5 bases and J gave up 1 base, with 11 bases separating them. The CDR3 has 13 amino acids. Germline V gene sequence: CDR1 DFQATT, CDR2 SNEGSKA (reference sequence). The DNA of the CDR3 is TGCAGTGCTTTCGGGACGGGTAACTATGGCTACACCTTC. It codes for CSAFGTGNYGYTF.